This TCR beta chain was found in a study of CD8+ T cells in alopecia areata. In the study overall: The drug, tofacitinib, lasted 6 to 18 months, followed by 6 months off drug.

General observations from the study: Normal scalp had lower clonality than lesional scalp, with alopecia totalis/universalis lesions showing this most strongly.

Reverse transcribed after extraction, RNA yielded cDNA as the sequencing template. This table comes from immunoSEQ multiplex PCR, and its TCRdb copy is limited to in-frame clones, with some not included. The sample contains some 120,000 clones, over 50% of which appear only once. This clone was detected only a few times. The antigen is undetermined. Per the germline V gene, CDR1 is MNHNS and CDR2 is SASEGT. V shed 3 bases and J 1 base; nucleotides not matched to a gene: 12. The CDR3 consists of 18 residues. This chain uses TRBV6-1 with TRBJ2-3, with 8 nucleotides matching TRBD2. Source: CD4+ T cells sorted from blood, taken at week 0. This TCR was recovered from a human donor with alopecia areata. The CDR3 sequence: CASSDGGSTGGGTDTQYF. DNA of the CDR3: TGTGCCAGCAGTGACGGGGGGAGCACGGGAGGGGGCACAGATACGCAGTATTTT.